The next 14 T cell receptor beta chains were all read from a single sample in a study of identical twins listed by TCRdb under 2016. The library was generated by 5' RACE. The sequencer listed for this sample is Illumina HiSeq 2000. TCRdb trimmed public reads at Q25 via fastp, called clones via MiXCR and kept in-frame beta chains. Every CDR3 protein is listed once, alongside the most common genes and DNA of its rows. Present in this sample are 1.5 million to 2 million distinct CDR3 sequences, around a third of which were seen just once. The ten most abundant clones make up approximately 0.29% of the sample. Sequenced: cord blood. These receptors were obtained from a newborn girl in good health.

This clonotype was counted ten times or more. The chain is built from TRBV28 and TRBJ2-6; D gene unclear. Germline values: CDR1 MDHEN, CDR2 SYDVKM. This CDR3 region has 15 residues. The V end was cut by 7 bases, the J end by 0 bases, with 10 bases between. The CDR3 loop reads CASTNRSSGANVLTF. The CDR3 region has the DNA TGTGCCAGCACTAATAGGAGCTCTGGGGCCAACGTCCTGACTTTC.

DNA for the CDR3: TGTGCCAGCTCACCTAGCAGGGAAGCCCAAGAGACCCAGTACTTC. Its translation: CASSPSREAQETQYF. The chain is built from TRBV18 and TRBJ2-4, with D maybe TRBD1 (5 bases). With the DNA end fitting TRBJ2-5 better, the J assignment may be wrong. Germline values: CDR1 KGHSH, CDR2 LQKENI. The CDR3 consists of 15 residues.

In this sample, this clonotype turned up a few times. The chain uses TRBV6-1 and TRBJ1-1; 9 bases fit TRBD1. Germline lookup yields CDR1 MNHNS and CDR2 SASEGT. Trimming removed 2 bases from V and 0 bases from J; junction bases left unmatched: 10. This CDR3 is 18 amino acids long. The CDR3 DNA reads as TGTGCCAGCAGTGAATTACAGGGGGCTTCCCTCTTGAACACTGAAGCTTTCTTT. Translation gives CASSELQGASLLNTEAFF.

J is TRBJ2-7 and V is TRBV25-1; D gene ambiguous. Germline values: CDR1 MGHDK, CDR2 SYGVNS. V dropped 1 base and J dropped 1 base, with 11 bases sitting between them. This CDR3 spans 15 amino acids. The DNA of the CDR3 is TGTGCCAGCAGTGAATCCGCGACGTCGTCCTACGAGCAGTACTTC. Its translation is CASSESATSSYEQYF.

The V gene is TRBV29-1, the J gene TRBJ2-1, with D tentatively TRBD1 or TRBD2 (6 bases each). The ends were cut back, 6 bases at V and 5 bases at J, with 20 bases in the middle. Germline values: CDR1 SQVTM, CDR2 ANQGSEA. The CDR3 covers 15 residues. In DNA form, the CDR3 reads TGCAGCGTGGAGGGGGTGGGGGGTTCGGACAATGAGCAGTTCTTC. Its protein is CSVEGVGGSDNEQFF.

The rearrangement joins TRBV28 to TRBJ2-7; D is tentatively TRBD1 or TRBD2 (6 bases each). The V end lost 6 bases, the J end lost 10 bases, and 13 bases lay between the germline ends. The CDR3 is 11 amino acids. Germline CDR1 and CDR2: MDHEN and SYDVKM. The CDR3 loop reads CASSPRDIQYF. In DNA form, the CDR3 reads TGTGCCAGCAGCCCGCGGGACATCCAGTACTTC.

A single count supports this clonotype. At one end, the junction sequence differs from germline, possibly due to a read error. The chain recombines TRBV7-7 with TRBJ2-2, with 7 bases lining up with TRBD2. The CDR3 contains 14 residues. Germline CDR1 SSHAT, CDR2 FNYEAQ (reference sequence). CDR3 protein: CASSRASGTGELFF. In DNA, the CDR3 is TGTGCTAGCAGCCGTGCTAGCGGCACCGGGGAGCTGTTTTTT.

The table lists this clonotype with a few counts. J is TRBJ1-6 and V is TRBV4-2; TRBD1 aligns across 8 bases. The CDR3 length is 19 residues. Trimming cost V 1 base and J 4 bases; bases outside gene matches: 12. Germline CDR1 reads LGHNA; CDR2 reads YNFKEQ. DNA for the CDR3: TGTGCCAGCAGCCAAGGGGGGATTTGGGACAGGAGGTATAATTCACCCCTCCACTTT. It translates to CASSQGGIWDRRYNSPLHF.

The genes are TRBV6-5 and TRBJ2-3, with TRBD1 matching over 7 bases. The germline gives CDR1 MNHEY, CDR2 SVGAGI. The CDR3 runs to 15 residues. J lost 4 bases, V lost 7 bases, and 11 bases had no gene match. The CDR3 loop is CASTNGRQGADTQYF. The CDR3 DNA sequence: TGTGCCAGCACTAACGGGCGGCAGGGGGCAGATACGCAGTATTTT.

The chain employs TRBV15 and TRBJ1-2, with D maybe TRBD1 (6 bases). V was shortened by 0 bases and J by 8 bases, with 13 bases between the two germline ends. Germline lookup yields CDR1 LNHNV and CDR2 YYDKDF (reference sequence). CDR3 size: 14 residues. This chain's CDR3 is CATSREQGTEGYTF. CDR3 bases: TGTGCCACCAGCAGAGAACAGGGAACGGAAGGCTACACCTTC.

The sample holds a few counts of this clonotype. The CDR3 protein is CASSRKLSTEAFF. The CDR3 region has the DNA TGTGCCAGCAGCCGTAAATTGAGCACTGAAGCTTTCTTT. This chain joins TRBV14 and TRBJ1-1; D is undetermined. V dropped 4 bases and J dropped 4 bases, with 10 bases sitting between them. Per germline, CDR1 SGHDN and CDR2 FVKESK. The CDR3 contains 13 residues.

The gene calls are TRBV20-1 and TRBJ1-5; D might be TRBD1 (6 bases). This CDR3 contains 14 residues. The germline V gene encodes CDR1 DFQATT and CDR2 SNEGSKA (reference sequence). Deletions cut 3 bases from V and 4 bases from J, with 13 bases between. The CDR3 DNA sequence: TGCAGTGCTAGGGAAGGACAGAAGAATCAGCCCCAGCATTTT. Protein: CSAREGQKNQPQHF.

In its sample, this clonotype was seen a few times. CDR3 residues: CASSPDRGRISHNEQFF. The DNA for the CDR3 is TGTGCCAGCTCACCGGACAGGGGGCGAATTAGCCACAATGAGCAGTTCTTC. The chain carries TRBV18 and TRBJ2-1; TRBD1 matches 11 bases. This CDR3 spans 17 amino acids. Losses at the gene ends were 3 bases for V and 5 bases for J; bases not matched to a gene: 9. Per the germline V gene, CDR1 is KGHSH and CDR2 is LQKENI.

The rearrangement uses TRBV7-6 and TRBJ2-1, with TRBD1 identical over 9 bases. The CDR3 covers 14 residues. Trimming took 3 bases from V and 7 from J; bases not matched to a gene: 4. The germline V gene encodes CDR1 SGHVS and CDR2 FNYEAQ. The CDR3 DNA is TGTGCCAGCAGCTTTGGGACAGGGTGGAATGAGCAGTTCTTC. Encoded protein: CASSFGTGWNEQFF.